The 26 T cell receptor beta chains reported below all come from one sample, sequenced in a study of OX40 agonist ivuxolimab in advanced cancers. TCRdb's copy holds only in-frame clones and misses some; the assay was immunoSEQ multiplex PCR. The top ten hold approximately 2% of the sample, which has fewer than 85,000 clones, around 85% seen once. The sample consisted of CD4+ or CD8+ T cells sorted from blood, taken in a trial of the OX40 agonist ivuxolimab. The source of these receptors is an adult with an advanced solid tumor such as melanoma, head and neck, liver or kidney cancer.

The chain joins TRBV4-2 to TRBJ2-7; possibly TRBD1 for D (5 bases). V gave up 0 bases and J gave up 2 bases, with 11 bases separating them. The V gene's germline CDR1 is LGHNA and CDR2 YNFKEQ. CDR3 length equals 15 residues. The CDR3 loop is CASSQDGQGPYEQYF. The DNA of the CDR3 is TGTGCCAGCAGCCAAGATGGGCAGGGCCCCTACGAGCAGTACTTC.

The V gene is TRBV25-1, the J gene TRBJ2-1; D is perhaps TRBD2 (6 bases). Trimming pared 5 bases from V and 5 bases from J, leaving 19 bases between. CDR3 length equals 16 residues. Germline CDR1 is MGHDK and CDR2 is SYGVNS. Here the CDR3 DNA reads TGTGCCAGCAGTTCCTTTGGGGGAGGTGGAAACAATGAGCAGTTCTTC. Protein sequence: CASSSFGGGGNNEQFF.

The chain couples TRBV9 to TRBJ2-7, with TRBD1 identical over 11 bases. The germline V gene encodes CDR1 SGDLS and CDR2 YYNGEE. Trimming took 0 bases from V and 6 from J; bases not matched to a gene: 14. The CDR3 is made up of 18 amino acids. The CDR3 is CASSVVMGQGDLSGEQYF. The CDR3 bases are TGTGCCAGCAGCGTAGTCATGGGACAGGGGGATTTATCGGGCGAGCAGTACTTC.

The chain carries TRBV27 and TRBJ1-2; D perhaps matches TRBD1 (6 bases). Trimming pared 6 bases from V and 2 bases from J, leaving 19 bases between. The CDR3 spans 16 residues. Germline CDR1 MNHEY, CDR2 SMNVEV (reference sequence). CDR3 protein: CASRKQGDIANYGYTF. CDR3 in DNA: TGTGCCAGCAGAAAACAAGGGGACATCGCAAACTATGGCTACACCTTC.

Comments on this clone: The junction shows a germline mismatch at one end, possibly a read error. The V and J genes are TRBV5-1 and TRBJ1-5; 7 nucleotides agree with TRBD1. The CDR3 consists of 14 residues. Looked up from germline, CDR1 is SGHRS and CDR2 is YFSETQ. The CDR3 here is CASSLGQGVRPQHF. The CDR3 nucleotides read TGTGCCAGCAGCTTGGGGCAGGGGGTCCGGCCCCAGCATTTT.

The chain joins TRBV27 to TRBJ2-7, with D unresolved. Germline V lookup: CDR1 MNHEY, CDR2 SMNVEV (reference sequence). This CDR3 contains 14 residues. The V gene lost 5 bases and the J gene lost 2 bases, with 13 bases spanning the gap. CDR3 amino acids: CASSPRTAPYEQYF. As DNA, the CDR3 is TGTGCCAGCAGTCCCCGGACGGCTCCCTACGAGCAGTACTTC.

The V and J genes are TRBV29-1 and TRBJ1-1; 8 bases are shared with TRBD1. The CDR3 consists of 13 residues. Trimming cost V 5 bases and J 0 bases; bases outside gene matches: 2. The V gene's germline CDR1 is SQVTM and CDR2 ANQGSEA. CDR3 bases: TGCAGCGTTAACAGGGGGATGAACACTGAAGCTTTCTTT. Amino acids: CSVNRGMNTEAFF.

This clone was detected a few times. The chain has TRBV12-5 and TRBJ1-2, with 8 bases fitting TRBD1. The CDR3 covers 15 residues. V was pared by 5 bases and J by 5 bases, with 10 bases of the junction left unmatched. Per germline, CDR1 LGHNT and CDR2 FRNRAP. The CDR3 coding sequence is TGTGCTAGTGGTGGGCGACAGGGGTCCCTTTATGGCTACACCTTC. Translating it yields CASGGRQGSLYGYTF.

V gene TRBV5-1 combines with J gene TRBJ2-3; 12 bases agree with TRBD2. The V and J ends lost 0 bases and 3 bases, in that order; junction bases with no gene match: 8. Germline V gene sequence: CDR1 SGHRS, CDR2 YFSETQ. This CDR3 region has 18 residues. The CDR3 loop is CASSLVASGGAVTDTQYF. CDR3 in DNA: TGCGCCAGCAGCTTGGTGGCTAGCGGGGGGGCCGTAACAGATACGCAGTATTTT. The variable domain in full, completed from reference TRBV5-1 and TRBJ2-3, reads KAGVTQTPRYLIKTRGQQVTLSCSPISGHRSVSWYQQTPGQGLQFLFEYFSETQRNKGNFPGRFSGRQFSNSRSEMNVSTLELGDSALYLCASSLVASGGAVTDTQYFGPGTRLTVL.

This clone was seen once. The chain carries TRBV7-8 and TRBJ1-2; TRBD1 matches at 11 bases. The CDR3 loop spans 15 amino acids. Looked up from germline, CDR1 is SGHVS and CDR2 is FQNEAQ. J was trimmed by 7 bases and V by 0 bases; bases with no gene match: 4. CDR3 bases: TGTGCCAGCAGCTTAGCGGACAGGGGGCGAAGTGGCTACACCTTC. As protein: CASSLADRGRSGYTF. Full variable domain (rest looked up from reference TRBV7-8 and TRBJ1-2): GAGVSQSPRYKVAKRGQDVALRCDPISGHVSLFWYQQALGQGPEFLTYFQNEAQLDKSGLPSDRFFAERPEGSVSTLKIQRTQQEDSAVYLCASSLADRGRSGYTFGSGTRLTVV.

The genes are TRBV7-8 and TRBJ2-1, with no clear D. V lost 3 bases, J lost 8 bases, and 17 bases lay in between. This CDR3 has 15 amino acids. Germline V lookup: CDR1 SGHVS, CDR2 FQNEAQ. The CDR3 is CASSLTWSKAHEQFF. The DNA of the CDR3 is TGTGCCAGCAGCTTGACTTGGTCAAAGGCCCATGAGCAGTTCTTC.

This rearrangement joins TRBV7-2 to TRBJ1-2, with D perhaps TRBD1 (5 bases). Germline V gene data show CDR1 as SGHTA and CDR2 as FQGNSA. CDR3 length: 14 amino acids. Trimming took 4 bases from V and 4 from J, leaving 13 bases between them. In DNA form, the CDR3 reads TGTGCCAGCAGCTCAGACAGATCGGGCTATGGCTACACCTTC. Translation: CASSSDRSGYGYTF.

This clone was recorded only once. The chain couples TRBV19 to TRBJ2-3, with D possibly TRBD1 on 6 matching bases. The length of the CDR3 is 18 residues. Trimming removed 7 bases at V and 3 bases at J, with 26 bases between. CDR1 is LNHDA, CDR2 SQIVND, per germline (reference sequence). CDR3 residues: CASNGQGSTGLPTDTQYF. The CDR3 nucleotides read TGTGCCAGTAACGGGCAGGGGAGTACGGGCCTGCCAACAGATACGCAGTATTTT.

This rearrangement joins TRBV5-1 to TRBJ1-1; TRBD1 matches 7 bases. J gave up 0 bases and V 4 bases, and 6 bases lay outside the gene matches. This CDR3 is 15 amino acids long. The V gene's germline CDR1 is SGHRS and CDR2 YFSETQ. This CDR3 is CASSETGTVNTEAFF. The DNA of the CDR3 is TGCGCCAGCAGCGAAACCGGGACAGTGAACACTGAAGCTTTCTTT.

In its sample, this clone was seen a few times. This rearrangement joins TRBV5-4 to TRBJ2-3; 12 bases line up with TRBD2. CDR3 length: 18 residues. Germline trimming cut 4 bases from V and 5 bases from J; bases unmatched to any gene: 14. Germline assignment: CDR1 SGHNT and CDR2 YYREEE (reference sequence). CDR3 in amino acids: CASSAGGASGRVGDTQYF. CDR3 DNA sequence: TGTGCCAGCAGCGCAGGGGGGGCTAGCGGGAGGGTTGGAGATACGCAGTATTTT. The whole variable domain, filled in from reference TRBV5-4 and TRBJ2-3, reads ETGVTQSPTHLIKTRGQQVTLRCSSQSGHNTVSWYQQALGQGPQFIFQYYREEENGRGNFPPRFSGLQFPNYSSELNVNALELDDSALYLCASSAGGASGRVGDTQYFGPGTRLTVL.

This chain links TRBV6-4 with TRBJ2-7; D unclear. Germline values: CDR1 MRHNA, CDR2 SNTAGT. The CDR3 consists of 14 residues. The germline V and J ends were trimmed by 2 bases and 0 bases, with 8 bases remaining between them. This CDR3 is CASSDGAYSYEQYF. In nucleotides, the CDR3 is TGTGCCAGCAGTGACGGAGCCTACTCCTACGAGCAGTACTTC.

V and J are TRBV7-9 and TRBJ2-1; TRBD2 matches at 7 bases. The CDR3 is made up of 15 amino acids. From germline, CDR1 is SEHNR and CDR2 FQNEAQ (reference sequence). Trimming cost V 0 bases and J 7 bases; bases outside gene matches: 6. As DNA, the CDR3 is TGTGCCAGCAGCTTAGCCGGGGGGAGAAGTAATGAGCAGTTCTTC. It encodes CASSLAGGRSNEQFF. Variable domain in full (rest from reference TRBV7-9 and TRBJ2-1): DTGVSQNPRHKITKRGQNVTFRCDPISEHNRLYWYRQTLGQGPEFLTYFQNEAQLEKSRLLSDRFSAERPKGSFSTLEIQRTEQGDSAMYLCASSLAGGRSNEQFFGPGTRLTVL.

The chain joins TRBV9 to TRBJ2-2; a possible D gene is TRBD1 (5 bases). The CDR3 has 17 residues. Germline V gives CDR1 SGDLS, CDR2 YYNGEE. The V gene lost 0 bases and the J gene lost 6 bases, with 18 bases spanning the gap. For the CDR3, the DNA is TGTGCCAGCAGCGTAGATGGGGCGGTCTTACGACCCGGGGAGCTGTTTTTT. Translating it yields CASSVDGAVLRPGELFF.

The chain uses TRBV9 and TRBJ1-5, with TRBD1 identical over 7 bases. The germline gives CDR1 SGDLS, CDR2 YYNGEE. Trimming took 4 bases from V and 5 from J; bases not matched to a gene: 9. This CDR3 spans 15 amino acids. Here the CDR3 reads CASSIRQGGDQPQHF. CDR3 coding DNA: TGTGCCAGCAGCATCCGACAGGGAGGGGATCAGCCCCAGCATTTT.

This sequence joins TRBV9 and TRBJ2-5; perhaps TRBD1 as D (5 bases). Germline CDR1 and CDR2: SGDLS and YYNGEE. The CDR3 length is 15 residues. V was clipped by 0 bases and J by 0 bases, with 9 bases between them. The chain's CDR3 is CASSVGGADQETQYF. The CDR3 DNA is TGTGCCAGCAGCGTAGGTGGGGCAGACCAAGAGACCCAGTACTTC.

This rearrangement joins TRBV19 to TRBJ2-1, with D unclear. The CDR3 is 17 amino acids. From germline, CDR1 is LNHDA and CDR2 SQIVND (reference sequence). V lost 7 bases to trimming and J lost 2 bases, with 21 bases between them. CDR3 in amino acids: CASTPPGVLGPYNEQFF. The CDR3 coding sequence is TGTGCCAGTACTCCACCTGGCGTCCTAGGGCCCTACAATGAGCAGTTCTTC.

The genes are TRBV4-3 and TRBJ2-1, with D tentatively TRBD1 (5 bases). V was cut by 0 bases and J by 6 bases, with 15 bases left in between. CDR1 and CDR2 (germline): LGHNA, YSLEER. There are 16 residues in the CDR3. The CDR3: CASSQEYRFRGNEQFF. CDR3 nucleotides: TGCGCCAGCAGCCAAGAGTATAGGTTTAGGGGCAATGAGCAGTTCTTC.

The rearrangement links TRBV11-2 to TRBJ2-4, with D possibly matching TRBD1 (6 bases). The CDR3 consists of 15 residues. The germline V and J ends were trimmed by 1 base and 4 bases, with 11 bases remaining between them. Germline V CDR1 and CDR2: SGHAT, FQNNGV. CDR3 sequence (DNA): TGTGCCAGCAGCTTAGGCGGACAGCCTAAAAACATTCAGTACTTC. It yields the protein CASSLGGQPKNIQYF.

In its sample, this clone was seen once. The V and J genes are TRBV5-1 and TRBJ2-1, with 8 positions matching TRBD2. V shed 6 bases, J shed 5 bases, and the junction held 4 bases outside the gene matches. Germline CDR1 reads SGHRS; CDR2 reads YFSETQ. The CDR3 spans 13 residues. The CDR3 region has the DNA TGCGCCAGCAAGACTAGCGCTGACAATGAGCAGTTCTTC. Translation: CASKTSADNEQFF.

This clone was counted a single time. V is TRBV14 and J is TRBJ2-7; 10 bases fit TRBD1. This CDR3 region has 17 residues. Germline V gene lookup returns CDR1 SGHDN and CDR2 FVKESK. The ends lost 3 bases at V and 4 bases at J; junction bases unmatched: 12. This chain's CDR3 is CASSHSPGRDRGYEQYF. In nucleotides, the CDR3 is TGTGCCAGCAGCCACAGCCCCGGCCGGGACAGGGGTTACGAGCAGTACTTC.

This chain links TRBV28 with TRBJ2-3, with 7 bases matching TRBD2. This CDR3 is built from 14 residues. V gave up 9 bases and J gave up 2 bases; unmatched junction bases: 8. The germline V gene encodes CDR1 MDHEN and CDR2 SYDVKM. Here the CDR3 DNA reads TGTGCCAGTCGGACCGGACTAGTCACAGATACGCAGTATTTT. It codes for CASRTGLVTDTQYF.